Below are 10 T cell receptor beta chains sequenced from a single sample in a study of shared clonotypes between healthy human individuals. Sequenced by immunoSEQ multiplex PCR; TCRdb stores in-frame clones only, minus some. In the table there are a few million clones, approximately 92% of which are singletons. The naive CD8 fraction comprised CD45RO-negative cells positively selected for CCR7 and excluded terminally differentiated effector memory CD45RA+ cells. Sequenced sample: naive CD8+ T cells from PBMCs. Source of these receptors: a man younger than 30 in good health. Some clones in this sample may be carry-over from other donors' samples.

On this clone itself: Other DNA sequences in the sample encode the same CDR3. The V gene is TRBV7-7, the J gene TRBJ2-2, with 8 bases identical to TRBD1. Germline trimming cut 5 bases from V and 1 base from J; bases unmatched to any gene: 3. Germline CDR1 SSHAT, CDR2 FNYEAQ (reference sequence). The CDR3 loop spans 15 amino acids. The CDR3 DNA reads as TGTGCCAGCAGCCCGGGGACAGGGAACACCGGGGAGCTGTTTTTT. Protein: CASSPGTGNTGELFF.

V is TRBV28 and J is TRBJ2-3, with no clear D. The CDR3 spans 14 residues. Germline CDR1 and CDR2: MDHEN and SYDVKM. V lost 5 bases and J 2 bases, leaving 11 bases between the germline ends. The CDR3 loop is CASSPPRNTDTQYF. The DNA of the CDR3 is TGTGCCAGCAGTCCCCCCCGGAACACAGATACGCAGTATTTT.

This chain connects TRBV4-2 to TRBJ2-7; D gene unclear. CDR1 LGHNA and CDR2 YNFKEQ come from the germline V gene. The ends were cut back, 2 bases at V and 3 bases at J, with 14 bases in the middle. CDR3 length: 15 amino acids. The CDR3 DNA is TGTGCCAGCAGCCAAAGGTGGCCGTCGGGCTACGAGCAGTACTTC. This encodes CASSQRWPSGYEQYF.

Here the CDR3 reads CASRQTLNTEAFF. The CDR3 DNA reads TGTGCCAGCAGACAGACACTGAACACTGAAGCTTTCTTT. This sequence joins TRBV6-6 and TRBJ1-1; D remains ambiguous. V was trimmed by 6 bases and J by 0 bases, leaving 8 bases between them. Germline CDR1 and CDR2: MNHNY and SVGAGI (reference sequence). CDR3 length: 13 amino acids.

The gene calls are TRBV6-1 and TRBJ1-1, with D unresolved. CDR1 is MNHNS and CDR2 is SASEGT in the germline V gene. The V and J ends lost 8 bases and 2 bases respectively, with 18 bases between them. The CDR3 covers 15 residues. The CDR3 coding sequence is TGTGCCAGCCAACCCCTAGCCCGGAGCAACACTGAAGCTTTCTTT. Protein product: CASQPLARSNTEAFF.

The J gene is TRBJ2-7, the V gene TRBV7-6; 8 bases line up with TRBD2. The CDR3 consists of 15 residues. Germline V gives CDR1 SGHVS, CDR2 FNYEAQ. The trim removed 6 bases at V and 2 bases at J, leaving 9 bases unmatched. The CDR3 reads CASSHSPGLAYEQYF. The CDR3 coding sequence is TGTGCCAGCAGTCACAGTCCGGGACTAGCCTACGAGCAGTACTTC.

CDR3 protein: CASSLLRLAQFQEQYF. CDR3 bases: TGTGCCAGCAGCTTACTTCGTCTAGCTCAGTTTCAAGAGCAGTACTTC. V gene TRBV11-2 combines with J gene TRBJ2-7, with a possible D match to TRBD2 (5 bases). Trimming left V 2 bases short and J 7 bases short, with 21 bases between. CDR3 length: 16 residues. Germline assignment: CDR1 SGHAT and CDR2 FQNNGV.

DNA for the CDR3: TGCGCCAGCAGCCCAATGGAGTGGGAGGGCCTTGGGGAGCTGTTTTTT. This codes for CASSPMEWEGLGELFF. The chain carries TRBV5-1 and TRBJ2-2, with TRBD2 identical over 7 bases. Germline V CDR1 and CDR2: SGHRS, YFSETQ. CDR3 length equals 16 residues. Unmatched junction bases numbered 14, after V lost 4 bases and J lost 8 bases. The full variable domain, its missing parts supplied by reference TRBV5-1 and TRBJ2-2, is KAGVTQTPRYLIKTRGQQVTLSCSPISGHRSVSWYQQTPGQGLQFLFEYFSETQRNKGNFPGRFSGRQFSNSRSEMNVSTLELGDSALYLCASSPMEWEGLGELFFGEGSRLTVL.

V gene TRBV6-1 combines with J gene TRBJ2-1, with TRBD2 identical over 11 bases. The CDR3 runs to 16 residues. V trimming: 0 bases; J trimming: 8 bases; junction bases outside the gene matches: 6. The germline V gene has CDR1 MNHNS and CDR2 SASEGT. The CDR3 spells CASSEARTSGWYEQFF. The CDR3 DNA sequence: TGTGCCAGCAGTGAAGCACGGACTAGCGGGTGGTATGAGCAGTTCTTC.

The chain couples TRBV9 to TRBJ2-3; D is undetermined. Germline loops: CDR1 SGDLS, CDR2 YYNGEE. The CDR3 loop spans 17 amino acids. V was clipped by 4 bases and J by 4 bases, with 22 bases between them. CDR3 sequence reads: CASSSPLSPEGPDTQYF. In nucleotides, the CDR3 is TGTGCCAGCAGCTCCCCCCTCAGCCCAGAAGGCCCAGATACGCAGTATTTT.